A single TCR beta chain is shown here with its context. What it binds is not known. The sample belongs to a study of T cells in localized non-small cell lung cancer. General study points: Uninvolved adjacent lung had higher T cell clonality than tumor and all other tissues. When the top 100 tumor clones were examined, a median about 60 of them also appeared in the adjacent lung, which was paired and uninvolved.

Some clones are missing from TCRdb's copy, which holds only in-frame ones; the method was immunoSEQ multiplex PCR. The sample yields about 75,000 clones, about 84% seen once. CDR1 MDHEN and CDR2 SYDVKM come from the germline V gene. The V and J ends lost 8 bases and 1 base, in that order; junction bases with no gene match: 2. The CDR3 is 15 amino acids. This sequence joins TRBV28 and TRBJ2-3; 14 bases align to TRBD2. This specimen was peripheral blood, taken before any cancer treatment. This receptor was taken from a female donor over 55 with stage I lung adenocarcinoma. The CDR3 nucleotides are TGTGCCAGCGGGGGACTAGCGGGAGGCACAGATACGCAGTATTTT. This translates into CASGGLAGGTDTQYF.